A single sample gave rise to the 23 T cell receptor beta chains below, sequenced in a study of sequential checkpoint blockade in melanoma. The protocol was immunoSEQ multiplex PCR, while the TCRdb copy is restricted to in-frame clones and leaves out a portion. The table shows about 2,400 clones, with under 30% occurring only once. The treatment: randomized to nivolumab then ipilimumab (arm A) or the reverse (arm B). Sequencing used tumor tissue (inferred from file names), obtained from a patient given nivolumab and ipilimumab in sequence. These receptors were taken from a human donor with melanoma.

This clone was detected only a few times. This chain connects TRBV10-3 to TRBJ1-2; D is perhaps TRBD1 (5 bases). Germline V gene data show CDR1 as ENHRY and CDR2 as SYGVKD. Trimming pared 10 bases from V and 3 bases from J, leaving 18 bases between. The CDR3 spans 14 residues. The CDR3 is CASAAEGPDYGYTF. The CDR3 bases are TGTGCCAGCGCGGCGGAGGGGCCTGACTATGGCTACACCTTC.

V is TRBV19 and J is TRBJ2-5; the match to TRBD2 covers 8 bases. With 5 bases clipped from V and 4 bases from J, the junction kept 3 bases outside the gene matches. The CDR3 contains 13 residues. Per germline, CDR1 LNHDA and CDR2 SQIVND (reference sequence). CDR3 amino acids: CASSLGGGETQYF. CDR3 bases: TGTGCCAGTAGTCTCGGGGGGGGAGAGACCCAGTACTTC.

This clone showed up just a few times. V gene TRBV11-3 combines with J gene TRBJ2-5; possible D gene TRBD2, 6 bases. Trimming left V 3 bases short and J 3 bases short, with 17 bases between. Germline V lookup: CDR1 SGHNT, CDR2 YENEEA. This CDR3 comprises 16 residues. The DNA for the CDR3 is TGTGCCAGCAGCTTTTGGGTTATTAGCGGAGAAGAGACCCAGTACTTC. Amino acid sequence: CASSFWVISGEETQYF.

This clone was counted only a few times. The chain is built from TRBV6-8 and TRBJ1-2, with TRBD1 identical over 9 bases. Germline CDR1 MNHGY, CDR2 SAAAGT. Unmatched junction bases numbered 11, after V lost 0 bases and J lost 3 bases. The CDR3 runs 18 residues. The chain's CDR3 is CASSYSIRLGQGDYGYTF. The CDR3 DNA is TGTGCCAGCAGTTACTCGATAAGACTGGGACAGGGAGACTATGGCTACACCTTC.

This clone is deemed large. In DNA, the CDR3 is TGTGCCAGCAGCATCGGCGGGGGCAGCGAGACCCAGTACTTC. It yields the protein CASSIGGGSETQYF. The rearrangement joins TRBV11-3 to TRBJ2-5; possible D gene TRBD2, 7 bases. The CDR3 totals 14 residues. The germline gives CDR1 SGHNT, CDR2 YENEEA. Deletions cut 5 bases from V and 5 bases from J, with 15 bases between.

This clone was detected a few times. The chain couples TRBV19 to TRBJ2-2, with D possibly matching TRBD2 (5 bases). The CDR3 sequence is 15 residues long. V lost 5 bases, J lost 1 base, and 11 bases lay in between. Germline values: CDR1 LNHDA, CDR2 SQIVND (reference sequence). CDR3 nucleotides: TGTGCCAGTAGTCCTGTTGGAGGGAACACCGGGGAGCTGTTTTTT. It codes for CASSPVGGNTGELFF.

This clone turned up a few times. This chain connects TRBV9 to TRBJ2-1; no definite D call. V was trimmed by 0 bases and J by 0 bases, leaving 10 bases between them. The CDR3 is 16 amino acids. Germline loops: CDR1 SGDLS, CDR2 YYNGEE. The chain's CDR3 is CASSVADGSSYNEQFF. The CDR3 nucleotides read TGTGCCAGCAGCGTAGCTGACGGAAGCTCCTACAATGAGCAGTTCTTC.

Only a few counts were recorded for this clone. The chain uses TRBV9 and TRBJ2-2; D call uncertain. Germline lookup yields CDR1 SGDLS and CDR2 YYNGEE. The CDR3 runs 14 residues. The V and J ends lost 0 bases and 4 bases respectively, with 7 bases between them. Written as DNA, the CDR3 is TGTGCCAGCAGCGTAGGAACAGTCACCGGGGAGCTGTTTTTT. Translating gives CASSVGTVTGELFF. Full variable domain (remainder filled in from reference TRBV9 and TRBJ2-2): DSGVTQTPKHLITATGQRVTLRCSPRSGDLSVYWYQQSLDQGLQFLIQYYNGEERAKGNILERFSAQQFPDLHSELNLSSLELGDSALYFCASSVGTVTGELFFGEGSRLTVL.

The chain joins TRBV6-8 to TRBJ2-1, with D possibly being TRBD1 or TRBD2 (5 bases each). This CDR3 contains 13 residues. The V gene's germline CDR1 is MNHGY and CDR2 SAAAGT. With 0 bases removed from V and 9 bases from J, the gap between germline ends came to 9 bases. CDR3 sequence: CASSYSRGAEQFF. The DNA of the CDR3 is TGTGCCAGCAGTTACTCGAGGGGCGCTGAGCAGTTCTTC.

This clone occurred a few times. The chain uses TRBV6-8 and TRBJ1-6, with D unresolved. CDR3 length: 15 amino acids. CDR1 is MNHGY, CDR2 SAAAGT, per germline. V lost 2 bases, J lost 6 bases, and 11 bases lay in between. CDR3 loop: CASSYDGSSNSPLHF. The CDR3 DNA reads as TGTGCCAGCAGTTACGACGGATCGTCTAATTCACCCCTCCACTTT.

The chain recombines TRBV5-1 with TRBJ1-6, with a possible D match to TRBD1 (6 bases). Germline assignment: CDR1 SGHRS and CDR2 YFSETQ. The CDR3 has 15 amino acids. V lost 2 bases to trimming and J lost 9 bases, with 15 bases between them. Written as DNA, the CDR3 is TGCGCCAGCAGCTTAGTTGGCAGGGGAGGTTCACCCCTCCACTTT. This codes for CASSLVGRGGSPLHF.

The V and J genes are TRBV10-3 and TRBJ1-5; D call uncertain. The V end was cut by 10 bases, the J end by 4 bases, with 11 bases between. The CDR3 runs 12 residues. CDR1 is ENHRY and CDR2 is SYGVKD in the germline V gene. CDR3 sequence reads: CASRNANQPQHF. The DNA for the CDR3 is TGTGCCAGCCGGAACGCAAATCAGCCCCAGCATTTT.

This clone is medium-sized within its sample. This chain joins TRBV4-1 and TRBJ1-1, with a tentative D call TRBD1 (6 bases). Deletions cut 2 bases from V and 6 bases from J, with 10 bases between. The length of the CDR3 is 13 residues. Germline V gene data show CDR1 as MGHRA and CDR2 as YSYEKL. The CDR3 sequence: CASSQLTGSEAFF. The CDR3 region has the DNA TGCGCCAGCAGCCAATTAACAGGGTCTGAAGCTTTCTTT.

The rearrangement joins TRBV11-3 to TRBJ1-5, with D maybe TRBD1 (5 bases). CDR3 length: 15 residues. The germline V gene encodes CDR1 SGHNT and CDR2 YENEEA. Trimming removed 3 bases at V and 2 bases at J, with 11 bases between. The CDR3 DNA reads TGTGCCAGCAGCTTGGGGGACCTGGGCAATCAGCCCCAGCATTTT. As protein: CASSLGDLGNQPQHF.

This clone was counted a few times. V and J are TRBV6-8 and TRBJ2-3; 10 bases line up with TRBD2. The CDR3 is 16 amino acids. Germline V gene lookup returns CDR1 MNHGY and CDR2 SAAAGT. The V and J ends lost 2 bases and 5 bases, in that order; junction bases with no gene match: 7. The CDR3 sequence: CASSYGLAGAIDTQYF. CDR3 sequence (DNA): TGTGCCAGCAGTTACGGGCTAGCGGGGGCAATAGATACGCAGTATTTT.

This chain links TRBV30 with TRBJ2-1; the match to TRBD1 covers 9 bases. Trimming at V came to 1 base and at J to 14 bases, leaving 9 bases not matched to a gene. Per germline, CDR1 GTSNPN and CDR2 SVGIG (reference sequence). There are 13 residues in the CDR3. CDR3 DNA sequence: TGTGCCTGGAGTGCCACCAGACAGGGGGGAGAGTTCTTC. Translating gives CAWSATRQGGEFF.

V is TRBV5-1 and J is TRBJ2-7; 7 bases are shared with TRBD1. The germline CDR1 and CDR2 sequences are SGHRS and YFSETQ. There are 15 residues in the CDR3. The ends lost 0 bases at V and 0 bases at J; junction bases unmatched: 3. The DNA of the CDR3 is TGCGCCAGCAGCTTGGGGGGGACAGCCTCCTACGAGCAGTACTTC. This sequence encodes CASSLGGTASYEQYF.

This clone was seen a handful of times. J is TRBJ2-5 and V is TRBV6-8; D possibly uses TRBD1 or TRBD2 (6 bases each). CDR3 length equals 16 residues. Germline V gene sequence: CDR1 MNHGY, CDR2 SAAAGT. V lost 2 bases and J 2 bases, leaving 15 bases between the germline ends. CDR3 sequence reads: CASSYTGGALQETQYF. The CDR3 DNA is TGTGCCAGCAGTTACACCGGGGGCGCGTTACAAGAGACCCAGTACTTC.

The chain uses TRBV9 and TRBJ1-3; D unclear. The V end was cut by 0 bases, the J end by 0 bases, with 7 bases between. Per the germline V gene, CDR1 is SGDLS and CDR2 is YYNGEE. This CDR3 is built from 15 residues. The CDR3 bases are TGTGCCAGCAGCGTAGCGCAGGCCTCTGGAAACACCATATATTTT. It specifies CASSVAQASGNTIYF. Drawing the rest from reference TRBV9 and TRBJ1-3, the complete variable domain is DSGVTQTPKHLITATGQRVTLRCSPRSGDLSVYWYQQSLDQGLQFLIQYYNGEERAKGNILERFSAQQFPDLHSELNLSSLELGDSALYFCASSVAQASGNTIYFGEGSWLTVV.

The CDR3 bases are TGTGCCAGCGCCAGGGATGGCGATCAGCCCCAGCATTTT. Its protein is CASARDGDQPQHF. The chain is built from TRBV9 and TRBJ1-5, with a weak D call TRBD1 (5 bases). The V end was cut by 7 bases, the J end by 5 bases, with 13 bases between. This CDR3 has 13 residues. Germline V lookup: CDR1 SGDLS, CDR2 YYNGEE.

This clone is termed medium-sized (0.01 to 0.1%). The rearrangement links TRBV7-6 to TRBJ1-6; TRBD1 might be the D (5 bases). Germline assignment: CDR1 SGHVS and CDR2 FNYEAQ. Trimming took 3 bases from V and 7 from J, leaving 13 bases between them. There are 15 residues in the CDR3. The CDR3 DNA follows: TGTGCCAGCAGCTTGGGTGGAGGGGCCAATTCACCCCTCCACTTT. Encoded protein: CASSLGGGANSPLHF.

The genes are TRBV11-3 and TRBJ2-7, with TRBD1 identical over 10 bases. CDR3 length: 14 residues. CDR1 is SGHNT and CDR2 is YENEEA in the germline V gene. The V and J ends lost 6 bases and 6 bases, in that order; junction bases with no gene match: 8. The DNA for the CDR3 is TGTGCCAGCAGTCTTACCGGGACAGGGGTCGAGCAGTACTTC. Translating gives CASSLTGTGVEQYF.

The rearrangement uses TRBV18 and TRBJ2-1, with TRBD1 matching 7 bases. Trimming at V came to 5 bases and at J to 4 bases, leaving 11 bases not matched to a gene. The CDR3 sequence is 16 residues long. CDR1 KGHSH and CDR2 LQKENI come from the germline V gene. The CDR3 DNA sequence: TGTGCCAGCTCATTTCGCCGGGACAGCGTATACAATGAGCAGTTCTTC. It specifies CASSFRRDSVYNEQFF.